This T cell receptor (beta chain) was recorded in a study of CD8 T cells in Susac syndrome. Germline trimming cut 0 bases from V and 6 bases from J; bases unmatched to any gene: 4. The CDR3 spans 14 residues. When the RNA was reverse transcribed, random hexamers were used with an input of about 0.45 to 1 ug. TCRdb reprocessed the immunoSEQ multiplex PCR reads via MiXCR and lists one record per CDR3 protein. The sample holds 75,000 to 95,000 distinct CDR3 sequences, around 96% seen once. Study results and limitations: Susac-specific public clones were found in total CD8+ and CD8+ TEMRA repertoires, numbering approximately 15 and five, respectively.

Concerning this clonotype: As yet, its antigen is unknown.

The chain carries TRBV12-3 or TRBV12-4 and TRBJ1-2; 7 bases fit TRBD1. The sequenced sample was CD8+ T cells from PBMCs. The TCR comes from a human donor with Susac syndrome. The CDR3 region is CASSLAQGRDGYTF. The CDR3 DNA reads TGTGCCAGCAGTTTAGCACAGGGGAGAGATGGCTACACCTTC.